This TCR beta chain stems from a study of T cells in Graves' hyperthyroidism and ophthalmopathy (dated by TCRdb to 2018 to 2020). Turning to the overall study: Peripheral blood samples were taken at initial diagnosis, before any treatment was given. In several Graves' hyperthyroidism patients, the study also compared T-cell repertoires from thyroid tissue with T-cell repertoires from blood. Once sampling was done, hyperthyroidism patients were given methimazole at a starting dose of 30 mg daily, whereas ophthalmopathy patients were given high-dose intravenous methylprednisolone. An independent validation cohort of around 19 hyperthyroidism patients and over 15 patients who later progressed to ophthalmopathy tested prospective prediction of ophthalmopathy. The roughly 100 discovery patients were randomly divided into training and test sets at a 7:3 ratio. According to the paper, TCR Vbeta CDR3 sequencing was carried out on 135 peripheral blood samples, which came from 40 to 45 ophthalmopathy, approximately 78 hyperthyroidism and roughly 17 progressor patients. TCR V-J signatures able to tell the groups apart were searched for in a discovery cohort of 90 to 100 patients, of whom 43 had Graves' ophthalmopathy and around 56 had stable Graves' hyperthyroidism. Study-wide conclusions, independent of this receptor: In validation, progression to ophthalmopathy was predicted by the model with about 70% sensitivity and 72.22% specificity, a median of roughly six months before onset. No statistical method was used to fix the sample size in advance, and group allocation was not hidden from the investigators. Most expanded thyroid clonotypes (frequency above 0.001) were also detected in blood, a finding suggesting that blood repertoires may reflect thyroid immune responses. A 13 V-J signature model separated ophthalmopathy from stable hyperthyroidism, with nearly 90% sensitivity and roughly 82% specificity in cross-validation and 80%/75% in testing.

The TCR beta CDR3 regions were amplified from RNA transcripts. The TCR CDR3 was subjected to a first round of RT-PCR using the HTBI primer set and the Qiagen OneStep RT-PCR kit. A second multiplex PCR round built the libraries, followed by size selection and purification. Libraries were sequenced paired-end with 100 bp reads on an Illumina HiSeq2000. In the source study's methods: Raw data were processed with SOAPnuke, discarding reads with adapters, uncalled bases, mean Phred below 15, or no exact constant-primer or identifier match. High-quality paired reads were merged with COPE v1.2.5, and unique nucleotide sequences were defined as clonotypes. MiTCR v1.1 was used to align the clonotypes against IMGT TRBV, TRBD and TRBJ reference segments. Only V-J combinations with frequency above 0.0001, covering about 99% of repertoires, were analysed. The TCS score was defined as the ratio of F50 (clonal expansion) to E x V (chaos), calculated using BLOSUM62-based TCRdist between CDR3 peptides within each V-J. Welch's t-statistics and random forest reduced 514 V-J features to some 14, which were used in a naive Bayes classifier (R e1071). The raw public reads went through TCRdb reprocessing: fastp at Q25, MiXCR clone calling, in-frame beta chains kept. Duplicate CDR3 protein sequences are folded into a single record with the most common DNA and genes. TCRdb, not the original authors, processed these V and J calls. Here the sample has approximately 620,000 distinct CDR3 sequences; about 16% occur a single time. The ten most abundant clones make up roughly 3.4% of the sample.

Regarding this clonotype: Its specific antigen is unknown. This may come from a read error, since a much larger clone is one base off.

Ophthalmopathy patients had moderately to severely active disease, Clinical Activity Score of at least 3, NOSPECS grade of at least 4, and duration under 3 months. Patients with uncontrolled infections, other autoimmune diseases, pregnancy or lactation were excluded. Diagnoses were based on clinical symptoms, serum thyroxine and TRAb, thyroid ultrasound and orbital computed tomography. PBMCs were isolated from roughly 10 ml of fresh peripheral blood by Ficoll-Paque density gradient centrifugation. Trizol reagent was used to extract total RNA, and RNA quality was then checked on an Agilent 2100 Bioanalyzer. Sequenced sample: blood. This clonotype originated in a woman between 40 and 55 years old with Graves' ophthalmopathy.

CDR3 reads: CASSLRGDQPRHF. The nucleotide sequence is TGTGCCAGCAGTTTGAGAGGGGATCAGCCCCGGCATTTT. Recombination connected TRBV12-3 or TRBV12-4 to TRBJ1-5; TRBD1 is possibly the D segment (5 matching bases). From its cysteine to its phenylalanine, the CDR3 spans 13 amino acids. Here the CDR3 DNA is all that survives: 39 bases in frame from base 1.